Each of the 22 T cell receptor beta chains below was sequenced from the same sample in a study of blood T cell repertoires in COVID-19. Libraries were prepared by immunoSEQ multiplex PCR; TCRdb keeps only in-frame clonotypes and omits some of them. The sample shows more than 150,000 clones, roughly nine tenths of them seen only once. The sample taken for sequencing was PBMCs or T cells enriched from blood (not recorded which). The receptor set was obtained from a woman aged 30 to 39 who had recovered from COVID-19.

V is TRBV28 and J is TRBJ1-1; D is ambiguous. V gave up 5 bases and J gave up 3 bases, with 7 bases separating them. The CDR3 length is 12 residues. Germline CDR1 reads MDHEN; CDR2 reads SYDVKM. In DNA form, the CDR3 reads TGTGCCAGCAGTAAAGAGGACACTGAAGCTTTCTTT. Encoded protein: CASSKEDTEAFF.

CDR3 coding DNA: TGTGCCTGGGGGACAGGGCCCCCTGAAAAACTGTTTTTT. It codes for CAWGTGPPEKLFF. This chain uses TRBV30 with TRBJ1-4, with 9 positions matching TRBD1. The germline V gene has CDR1 GTSNPN and CDR2 SVGIG (reference sequence). The CDR3 has 13 amino acids. Trimming at V came to 5 bases and at J to 7 bases, leaving 5 bases not matched to a gene.

The chain joins TRBV19 to TRBJ1-1, with D possibly being TRBD1 (6 bases). This CDR3 region has 14 residues. V was pared by 8 bases and J by 4 bases, with 17 bases between. CDR1 is LNHDA, CDR2 SQIVND, per germline (reference sequence). CDR3 coding DNA: TGTGCCAGTGGGAGAACAGGGTGGGCCACTGAAGCTTTCTTT. Translating it yields CASGRTGWATEAFF.

In DNA, the CDR3 is TGTGCCTGGAAAGACACAGGGGGCTGGGCTGAAGCTTTCTTT. It translates to CAWKDTGGWAEAFF. V usage is TRBV30 and J usage is TRBJ1-1; TRBD1 matches 9 bases. After removal of 4 bases from V and 6 bases from J, the junction contained 9 bases not matched to a gene. Germline CDR1 and CDR2: GTSNPN and SVGIG (reference sequence). CDR3 length: 14 amino acids.

The chain recombines TRBV19 with TRBJ1-2; TRBD1 is a possible D gene (5 bases). The germline V gene has CDR1 LNHDA and CDR2 SQIVND (reference sequence). V was trimmed by 6 bases and J by 4 bases, leaving 15 bases between them. The CDR3 is made up of 14 amino acids. The CDR3 is CASSASQGLYGYTF. The CDR3 coding sequence is TGTGCCAGTAGCGCCTCTCAGGGACTCTATGGCTACACCTTC.

CDR3 DNA sequence: TGTGCCATCAGTCCCACTGACTCTGGAAACACCATATATTTT. It codes for CAISPTDSGNTIYF. V gene TRBV10-3 combines with J gene TRBJ1-3; D unclear. Germline V lookup: CDR1 ENHRY, CDR2 SYGVKD. The V and J ends lost 5 bases and 0 bases respectively, with 8 bases between them. The CDR3 totals 14 residues.

The table lists this clone with a few counts. The chain joins TRBV7-9 to TRBJ1-5; 9 nucleotides align to TRBD1. The germline CDR1 and CDR2 sequences are SEHNR and FQNEAQ (reference sequence). The CDR3 covers 15 residues. The J segment lost 2 bases and the V segment lost 1 base, leaving 0 bases of the junction unmatched. CDR3 sequence (DNA): TGTGCCAGCAGCTTAGGGGACAGGGGCAATCAGCCCCAGCATTTT. Amino acids: CASSLGDRGNQPQHF.

This chain uses TRBV30 with TRBJ2-6; 11 bases are shared with TRBD2. V lost 5 bases, J lost 0 bases, and 3 bases stayed unmatched. CDR1 is GTSNPN and CDR2 is SVGIG in the germline V gene (reference sequence). This CDR3 is 16 amino acids long. CDR3 DNA sequence: TGTGCCTGGGATAGCGGGGGGGCCTCTGGGGCCAACGTCCTGACTTTC. It specifies CAWDSGGASGANVLTF.

The chain uses TRBV5-4 and TRBJ2-2; TRBD1 agrees at 10 bases. CDR3 length equals 15 residues. The trim removed 4 bases at V and 6 bases at J, leaving 6 bases unmatched. The germline V gene encodes CDR1 SGHNT and CDR2 YYREEE (reference sequence). The CDR3 reads CASSVTGGNAGELFF. The CDR3 DNA sequence: TGTGCCAGCAGCGTGACAGGGGGCAATGCCGGGGAGCTGTTTTTT.

The gene calls are TRBV6-2 or TRBV6-3 and TRBJ2-3; D is possibly TRBD1 (6 bases). This CDR3 is built from 14 residues. V was shortened by 5 bases and J by 0 bases, with 9 bases between the two germline ends. In germline, CDR1 is MNHEY, CDR2 SVGEGT. DNA for the CDR3: TGTGCCAGCAGTCGACAGGCTAGCACAGATACGCAGTATTTT. It encodes CASSRQASTDTQYF.

The J gene is TRBJ2-7, the V gene TRBV28, with 7 nucleotides matching TRBD1. CDR1 MDHEN and CDR2 SYDVKM come from the germline V gene. The CDR3 is made up of 14 amino acids. The trim removed 5 bases at V and 2 bases at J, leaving 6 bases unmatched. Written as DNA, the CDR3 is TGTGCCAGCAGTCCTACAGGGGAAACCTACGAGCAGTACTTC. This encodes CASSPTGETYEQYF.

This clone was found once. V and J are TRBV7-2 and TRBJ1-1, with D perhaps TRBD1 (6 bases). The CDR3 is 15 amino acids. Between the trimmed V and J ends, which lost 5 bases and 2 bases, there was a span of 15 bases. Per the germline V gene, CDR1 is SGHTA and CDR2 is FQGNSA. The CDR3 protein is CASSVTGVANTEAFF. The CDR3 nucleotides are TGTGCCAGCAGCGTGACAGGTGTAGCTAACACTGAAGCTTTCTTT.

V and J are TRBV7-9 and TRBJ2-5; maybe TRBD1 (5 bases). Trimming shortened V by 3 bases and J by 4 bases, and 9 bases separated the two germline ends. This CDR3 comprises 13 residues. Germline-derived CDR1 and CDR2 are SEHNR and FQNEAQ (reference sequence). CDR3 coding DNA: TGTGCCAGCAGCTTTCAGGGTGGAGAGACCCAGTACTTC. It is translated as CASSFQGGETQYF.

The chain is built from TRBV10-3 and TRBJ1-5; no firm D call. The CDR3 has 15 amino acids. Trimming shortened V by 2 bases and J by 1 base, and 9 bases separated the two germline ends. The germline CDR1 and CDR2 sequences are ENHRY and SYGVKD. The CDR3, as DNA: TGTGCCATCAGTGAGCGGGTAGGAAGCAATCAGCCCCAGCATTTT. This sequence encodes CAISERVGSNQPQHF.

CDR3 protein: CASSLFRDTQYF. The CDR3, as DNA: TGTGCCAGCAGTTTATTTCGAGATACGCAGTATTTT. This chain uses TRBV12-3 or TRBV12-4 with TRBJ2-3, with D unresolved. The length of the CDR3 is 12 residues. The V and J ends lost 2 bases and 5 bases respectively, with 5 bases between them.

J is TRBJ1-5 and V is TRBV2; D ambiguous. This CDR3 contains 12 residues. V lost 8 bases, J lost 5 bases, and 10 bases lay in between. Per germline, CDR1 SNHLY and CDR2 FYNNEI. In DNA, the CDR3 is TGTGCCAGCGGAGGGAGGGATCAGCCCCAGCATTTT. Its translation is CASGGRDQPQHF.

The rearrangement joins TRBV30 to TRBJ2-7, with D maybe TRBD1 (6 bases). The CDR3 has 11 amino acids. Looked up from germline, CDR1 is GTSNPN and CDR2 is SVGIG (reference sequence). V lost 8 bases and J 1 base, leaving 9 bases between the germline ends. DNA for the CDR3: TGTGCCCGACAGGATTCCTACGAGCAGTACTTC. It specifies CARQDSYEQYF.

CDR3 bases: TGTGCCAGCAGTGAAACGGGGGAAGGCACAGATACGCAGTATTTT. Translating it yields CASSETGEGTDTQYF. The chain couples TRBV2 to TRBJ2-3; D is perhaps TRBD2 (6 bases). V gave up 2 bases and J gave up 1 base, with 10 bases separating them. Germline values: CDR1 SNHLY, CDR2 FYNNEI. CDR3 length: 15 residues.

V and J are TRBV2 and TRBJ1-5, with a possible D match to TRBD1 (6 bases). The germline CDR1 and CDR2 sequences are SNHLY and FYNNEI. Trimming took off 7 bases at V and 3 bases at J, with 16 bases between the two ends. This CDR3 has 15 residues. In DNA, the CDR3 is TGTGCCAGCAACACAAGGCAGGGGTCCAATCAGCCCCAGCATTTT. The encoded protein is CASNTRQGSNQPQHF.

V and J are TRBV6-5 and TRBJ1-1, with a weak D call TRBD1 (6 bases). The V end was cut by 4 bases, the J end by 2 bases, with 11 bases between. The CDR3 runs 14 residues. Germline CDR1 MNHEY, CDR2 SVGAGI. CDR3 DNA sequence: TGTGCCAGCAGTTGGCTACAGGGAAACACTGAAGCTTTCTTT. Its protein is CASSWLQGNTEAFF.

V and J are TRBV7-9 and TRBJ2-7; D remains ambiguous. The length of the CDR3 is 13 residues. CDR1 is SEHNR, CDR2 FQNEAQ, per germline (reference sequence). V lost 5 bases to trimming and J lost 1 base, with 9 bases between them. The CDR3 nucleotides read TGTGCCAGCAGCCTCAGTCAATCCTACGAGCAGTACTTC. Its translation: CASSLSQSYEQYF.

This chain uses TRBV27 with TRBJ2-1, with 7 bases that match TRBD2. CDR1 MNHEY and CDR2 SMNVEV come from the germline V gene (reference sequence). Trimming removed 0 bases from V and 0 bases from J; junction bases left unmatched: 5. The CDR3 length is 17 residues. The CDR3 spells CASSLSPLADSYNEQFF. Written as DNA, the CDR3 is TGTGCCAGCAGTTTATCCCCCCTAGCGGACTCCTACAATGAGCAGTTCTTC.